These 10 T cell receptor beta chains came from one sample sequenced in a study of read filtering for tumor transcriptome and immune sequencing. This library used around 400 ng RNA and molecular barcoded adaptors spanning alpha/delta and beta/gamma chains. From the reads, TCRdb called clonotypes with MiXCR, one entry per CDR3 protein. This sample carries fewer than 75,000 distinct CDR3 sequences, less than 25% of them seen once, and the ten largest clones take about a sixth. Sequencing was carried out using a population of CD138-negative cells sorted from bone marrow. Receptors originate from a donor aged 40 or older with multiple myeloma.

Many counts were recorded for this clonotype. This chain uses TRBV29-1 with TRBJ2-5, with D uncertain. The CDR3 runs to 13 residues. Germline lookup yields CDR1 SQVTM and CDR2 ANQGSEA. V shed 3 bases and J shed 1 base, with 9 bases lying between them. In DNA, the CDR3 is TGCAGCGTTGACCGACGTTCCCAAGAGACCCAGTACTTC. Protein: CSVDRRSQETQYF.

This clonotype was detected many times. The chain recombines TRBV7-9 with TRBJ2-5, with D perhaps being TRBD1 or TRBD2 (5 bases each). The CDR3 extends over 14 amino acids. Germline CDR1 SEHNR, CDR2 FQNEAQ (reference sequence). Trimming pared 1 base from V and 2 bases from J, leaving 8 bases between. The CDR3 reads CASSLVGEQETQYF. The CDR3 nucleotides read TGTGCCAGCAGCTTAGTAGGGGAGCAAGAGACCCAGTACTTC.

This sequence joins TRBV14 and TRBJ2-7; D is unresolved. The CDR3 covers 12 residues. The V gene's germline CDR1 is SGHDN and CDR2 FVKESK. The V end was cut by 1 base, the J end by 2 bases, with 3 bases between. As DNA, the CDR3 is TGTGCCAGCAGCCAAGTACCCTACGAGCAGTACTTC. Its protein product is CASSQVPYEQYF.

This clonotype came up a few times. J is TRBJ2-3 and V is TRBV12-3 or TRBV12-4; weak D call: TRBD2 (5 bases). The CDR3 has 14 residues. Trimming cost V 2 bases and J 4 bases, with 10 bases left between them. This chain's CDR3 is CASSLFGGADTQYF. The CDR3 DNA sequence: TGTGCCAGCAGTTTATTTGGAGGCGCAGATACGCAGTATTTT.

Worth noting for this clonotype: A much larger clone is a single base away; this may be a read error. The rearrangement links TRBV7-8 to TRBJ2-2; D gene uncertain. The germline gives CDR1 SGHVS, CDR2 FQNEAQ. CDR3 length equals 15 residues. CDR3 in amino acids: CASRTPVIYTAELFF. In nucleotides, the CDR3 is TGTGCCAGCAGGACTCCCGTGATTTACACCGCGGAGCTGTTTTTT.

There are a few counts of this clonotype. The genes are TRBV9 and TRBJ1-5; D remains unclear. The CDR3 has 15 residues. Trimming stripped 1 base from V and 6 bases from J, with 14 bases between. Looked up from germline, CDR1 is SGDLS and CDR2 is YYNGEE. The chain's CDR3 is CASSVSPDGGQPQHF. The CDR3 region has the DNA TGTGCCAGCAGCGTATCCCCCGACGGAGGTCAGCCCCAGCATTTT.

This clonotype turned up a few times. The rearrangement links TRBV19 to TRBJ2-7; 11 bases match TRBD2. Germline V lookup: CDR1 LNHDA, CDR2 SQIVND (reference sequence). The V segment lost 5 bases and the J segment 3 bases; nucleotides outside the gene matches: 3. There are 14 residues in the CDR3. The CDR3 loop reads CASSLGTSGYEQYF. Written as DNA, the CDR3 is TGTGCCAGTAGTCTTGGGACTAGCGGCTACGAGCAGTACTTC.

There are many counts of this clonotype. The gene calls are TRBV25-1 and TRBJ2-1; D assignment may be TRBD1 or TRBD2 (6 bases each). Trimming pared 6 bases from V and 4 bases from J, leaving 10 bases between. The CDR3 spans 13 residues. The germline V gene encodes CDR1 MGHDK and CDR2 SYGVNS. This CDR3 reads CASRKGGYNEQFF. CDR3 DNA: TGTGCCAGCAGGAAGGGGGGATACAATGAGCAGTTCTTC.

Of note for this clonotype: This may be a read error, as it is one base from a much larger clone. No conserved phenylalanine or tryptophan ends this CDR3, so it is likely a read error. The chain combines TRBV11-2 with TRBJ2-1, with 9 bases aligning to TRBD2. Germline trimming cut 5 bases from V and 4 bases from J; bases unmatched to any gene: 3. This CDR3 comprises 14 residues. Germline V gives CDR1 SGHAT, CDR2 FQNNGV. The CDR3 is CASSLAGSYNEQFI. The DNA of the CDR3 is TGTGCCAGCAGCCTAGCGGGGTCATACAATGAGCAGTTCATC.

The CDR3: CAWRMGGQTQETQYF. CDR3 DNA: TGTGCCTGGAGGATGGGCGGGCAGACGCAAGAGACCCAGTACTTC. The genes are TRBV30 and TRBJ2-5; D possibly corresponds to TRBD2 (5 bases). Germline V gene sequence: CDR1 GTSNPN, CDR2 SVGIG (reference sequence). V dropped 3 bases and J dropped 2 bases, with 16 bases sitting between them. The CDR3 has 15 residues.